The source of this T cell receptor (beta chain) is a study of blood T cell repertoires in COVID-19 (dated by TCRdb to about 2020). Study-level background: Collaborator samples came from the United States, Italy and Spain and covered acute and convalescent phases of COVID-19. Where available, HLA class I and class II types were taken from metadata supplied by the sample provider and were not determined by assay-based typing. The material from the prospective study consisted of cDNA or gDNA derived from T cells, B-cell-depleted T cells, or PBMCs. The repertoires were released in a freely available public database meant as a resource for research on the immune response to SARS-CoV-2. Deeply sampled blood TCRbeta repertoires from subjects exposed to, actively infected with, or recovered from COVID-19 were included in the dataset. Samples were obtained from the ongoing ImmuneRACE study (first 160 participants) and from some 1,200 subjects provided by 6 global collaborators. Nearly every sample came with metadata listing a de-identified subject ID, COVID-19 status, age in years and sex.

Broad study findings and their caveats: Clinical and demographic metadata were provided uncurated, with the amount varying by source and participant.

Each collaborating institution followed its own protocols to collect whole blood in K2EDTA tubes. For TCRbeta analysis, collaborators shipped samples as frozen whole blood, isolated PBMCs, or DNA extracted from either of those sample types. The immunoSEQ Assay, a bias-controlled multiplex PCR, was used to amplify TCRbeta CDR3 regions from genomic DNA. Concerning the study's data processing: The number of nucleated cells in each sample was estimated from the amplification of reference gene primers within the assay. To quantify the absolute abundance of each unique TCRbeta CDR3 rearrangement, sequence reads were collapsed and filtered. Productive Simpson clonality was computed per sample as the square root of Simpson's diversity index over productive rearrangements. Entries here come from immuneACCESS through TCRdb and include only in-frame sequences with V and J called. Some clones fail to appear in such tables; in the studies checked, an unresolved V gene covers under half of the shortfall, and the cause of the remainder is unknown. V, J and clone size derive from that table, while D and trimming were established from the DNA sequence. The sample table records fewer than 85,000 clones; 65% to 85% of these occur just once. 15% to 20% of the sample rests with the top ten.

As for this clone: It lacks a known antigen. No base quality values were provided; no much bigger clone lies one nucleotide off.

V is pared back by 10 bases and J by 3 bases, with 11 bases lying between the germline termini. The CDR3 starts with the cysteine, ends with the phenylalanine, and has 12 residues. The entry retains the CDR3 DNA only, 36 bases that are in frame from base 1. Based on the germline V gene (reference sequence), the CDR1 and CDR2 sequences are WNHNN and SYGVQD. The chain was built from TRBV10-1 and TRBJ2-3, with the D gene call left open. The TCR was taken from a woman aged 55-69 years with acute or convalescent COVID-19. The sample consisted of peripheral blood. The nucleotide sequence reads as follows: TGCGCCACCTCGACGGGTACAGATACGCAGTATTTT. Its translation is CATSTGTDTQYF.